This is a list of T cell receptor beta chains from one sample in a study of PD-1 blockade in classical Hodgkin lymphoma. Some clones are missing from TCRdb's copy, which holds only in-frame ones; the method was immunoSEQ multiplex PCR. The table has about 76,000 clones, around 90% seen once. The sequencing used peripheral blood mononuclear cells (PBMCs), collected at baseline. These receptors all come from a human donor with classical Hodgkin lymphoma. Both conserved end residues are part of each CDR3. Each record gives: J gene, clone size, CDR3 length, V gene, D gene, CDR3 DNA, CDR3 protein. D genes are given only for firm matches. The size of a clone is reported for some rows only, either as once, few or many, or as a class for expanded clones.

>TRBJ2-7|NA|18|TRBV28|NA
TGTGCCAGCAGTTTAGCTCGTCAGTTTCGGGGGCTGGGTGACGAGCAGTACTTC
CASSLARQFRGLGDEQYF
>TRBJ2-1|NA|15|TRBV5-4|NA
TGTGCCAGCAGCTTGGGGAGCGCAGGTAGGAATGAGCAGTTCTTC
CASSLGSAGRNEQFF
>TRBJ1-1|NA|14|TRBV19|NA
TGTGCCAGTACCCCTTGGGGGGGGACAACTGAAGCTTTCTTT
CASTPWGGTTEAFF
>TRBJ1-1|NA|12|TRBV29-1|NA
TGCAGCGTTGAGGCCACGAACACTGAAGCTTTCTTT
CSVEATNTEAFF
>TRBJ2-3|NA|15|TRBV25-1|NA
TGTGCCAGCAGTGAATTTAGGGTCTGGGGAGATACGCAGTATTTT
CASSEFRVWGDTQYF
>TRBJ1-1|NA|15|TRBV19|NA
TGTGCCAGTAGTATCTTGTATGGGATGAACACTGAAGCTTTCTTT
CASSILYGMNTEAFF
>TRBJ2-4|NA|16|TRBV7-2|NA
TGTGCCAGCAGCTTGGCCGCGTCCTCAGCCAAAAACATTCAGTACTTC
CASSLAASSAKNIQYF
>TRBJ1-2|NA|15|TRBV27|NA
TGTGCCAGCAGTACATACTCAACAGGGAGGAATGGCTACACCTTC
CASSTYSTGRNGYTF
>TRBJ1-4|NA|18|TRBV2|NA
TGTGCCAGCAGTCCCACCTCGGGACAATATACAACTAATGAAAAACTGTTTTTT
CASSPTSGQYTTNEKLFF
>TRBJ2-3|few|13|TRBV19|NA
TGTGCCAGTAGCAGCGACTACCCGAACGCGCAGTATTTT
CASSSDYPNAQYF
>TRBJ2-5|NA|13|TRBV28|NA
TGTGCCAGCAGTTTACCGACTTGGGAGACCCAGTACTTC
CASSLPTWETQYF
>TRBJ2-7|NA|15|TRBV5-4|NA
TGTGCCAGCAGCTTGGGCAGGGGCCCGGGATACGAGCAGTACTTC
CASSLGRGPGYEQYF
>TRBJ1-6|NA|15|TRBV11-2|NA
TGTGCCAGCAGCCCAGGAGGCAGAAATAATTCACCCCTCCACTTT
CASSPGGRNNSPLHF
>TRBJ1-2|NA|17|TRBV28|TRBD1
TGTGCCACCTCACCAGCCGGGACAGGGGGCAGGGTCTATGGCTACACCTTC
CATSPAGTGGRVYGYTF
>TRBJ2-1|NA|19|TRBV2|TRBD2
TGTGCCAGCAGTGAAGCGCTTCGACTAGCGGGAGGAGGTGAGAATGAGCAGTTCTTC
CASSEALRLAGGGENEQFF
>TRBJ1-2|NA|19|TRBV9|TRBD1
TGTGCCAGCAGCGTAGAAGATGGGTGGGGGACAGACTGCAACTATGGCTACACCTTC
CASSVEDGWGTDCNYGYTF
>TRBJ1-4|NA|14|TRBV6-5|TRBD1
TGTGCCAGCAGTTACGTCAGGGGGCAGAAAAAACTGTTTTTT
CASSYVRGQKKLFF
>TRBJ1-4|NA|17|TRBV19|NA
TGTGCCAGTAGTTCCACGACAGGAGAGACAACTAATGAAAAACTGTTTTTT
CASSSTTGETTNEKLFF